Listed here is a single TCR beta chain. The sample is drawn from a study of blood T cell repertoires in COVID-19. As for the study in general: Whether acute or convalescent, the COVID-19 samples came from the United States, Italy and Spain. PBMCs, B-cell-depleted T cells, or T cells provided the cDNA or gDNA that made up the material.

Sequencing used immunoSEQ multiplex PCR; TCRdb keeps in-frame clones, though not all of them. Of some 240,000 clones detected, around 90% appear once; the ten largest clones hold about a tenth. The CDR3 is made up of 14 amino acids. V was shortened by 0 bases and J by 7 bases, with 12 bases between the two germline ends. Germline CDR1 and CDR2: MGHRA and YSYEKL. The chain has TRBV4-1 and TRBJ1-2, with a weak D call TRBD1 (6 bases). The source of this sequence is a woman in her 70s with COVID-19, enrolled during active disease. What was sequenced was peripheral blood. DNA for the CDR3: TGCGCCAGCAGCCAAGATTACAGGGCTCGTGGCTACACCTTC. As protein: CASSQDYRARGYTF.